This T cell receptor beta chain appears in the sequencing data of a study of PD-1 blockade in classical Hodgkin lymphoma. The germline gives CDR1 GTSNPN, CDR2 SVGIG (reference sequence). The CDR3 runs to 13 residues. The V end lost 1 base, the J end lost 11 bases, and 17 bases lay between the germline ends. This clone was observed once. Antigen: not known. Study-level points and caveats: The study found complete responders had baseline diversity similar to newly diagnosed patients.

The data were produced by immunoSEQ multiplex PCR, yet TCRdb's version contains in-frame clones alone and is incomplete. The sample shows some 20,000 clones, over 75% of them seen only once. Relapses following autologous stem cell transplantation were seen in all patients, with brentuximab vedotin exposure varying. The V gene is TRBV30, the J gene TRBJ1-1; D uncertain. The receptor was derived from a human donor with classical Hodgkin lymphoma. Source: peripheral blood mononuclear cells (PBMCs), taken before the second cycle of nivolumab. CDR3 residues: CAWSGRRTSSAFF. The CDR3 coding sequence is TGTGCCTGGAGTGGAAGGCGGACGTCCTCCGCTTTCTTT.